These T cell receptor beta chains were read from a single sample in a study of T cell repertoires in cytomegalovirus infection. TCRdb recomputed calls from the reads with MiXCR, one row per CDR3 protein. The sample shows approximately 290,000 distinct CDR3 sequences, under 30% of them seen only once. The sequenced sample was PBMCs. Every receptor here comes from a human donor in good health (CMV status not recorded). Some clones in this sample may be carry-over from other donors' samples. The CDR3 runs from the conserved cysteine through the conserved F or W. The D gene is left open where the match is weak.

d_gene,len,j_gene,v_gene,CDR3aa
TRBD2,16,TRBJ2-1,TRBV6-9,CATSDSGRAWQKEQFF
NA,13,TRBJ2-1,TRBV12-3/TRBV12-4,CASSFYPYNEQFF
NA,15,TRBJ2-1,TRBV28,CASSRTLSSYNEQFF
TRBD1,14,TRBJ1-5,TRBV28,CASSLRGPNQPQHF
NA,16,TRBJ1-3,TRBV12-3/TRBV12-4,CASSLVVGGQGNTIYF
NA,17,TRBJ2-7,TRBV28,CASSSQDPGHNFNEQYF
TRBD1,14,TRBJ1-1,TRBV7-2,CASSVQGEGTEAFF
TRBD1,14,TRBJ2-7,TRBV5-5,CASSHRGASYEQYF
NA,14,TRBJ1-5,TRBV6-6,CASSYSKLGRPQHF
TRBD1,15,TRBJ1-5,TRBV6-5,CASCPQGIRNQPQHF
NA,13,TRBJ2-7,TRBV6-1,CASSDPSLYEQYF
NA,15,TRBJ2-7,TRBV24-1,CATSDPGIGDYEQYF
NA,19,TRBJ1-5,TRBV28,CASTARMDSRQYSNQPQHF
NA,14,TRBJ2-5,TRBV28,CASNLEGQQETQYF
NA,13,TRBJ1-1,TRBV20-1,CSARGRMNTEAFF
TRBD1,16,TRBJ2-4,TRBV29-1,CSVTGDRGSQLNIQYF
NA,16,TRBJ1-4,TRBV5-1,CASSFSTGSTNEKLFF
TRBD2,15,TRBJ2-1,TRBV7-2,CASSFTASGSGEQFF
TRBD1,15,TRBJ2-2,TRBV19,CASRTQGAATGELFF
TRBD2,14,TRBJ2-1,TRBV5-1,CASTYTQGLSGGSF
TRBD1,16,TRBJ1-6,TRBV6-5,CASSPRTGMGNSPLHF
TRBD2,15,TRBJ2-7,TRBV7-8,CASSLRGLVDYEQYF
TRBD1,15,TRBJ1-6,TRBV28,CASRLGGGDNSPLHF
NA,13,TRBJ1-5,TRBV4-3,CASSQGFGSPQHF
TRBD1,15,TRBJ1-6,TRBV7-3,CASSLQGAHNSPLHF
TRBD2,16,TRBJ2-1,TRBV24-1,CATSDLSELAGAEQFF
NA,12,TRBJ1-1,TRBV20-1,CSGANQNTEAFF
NA,12,TRBJ2-3,TRBV7-6,CASSTSTDTQYF
TRBD1,15,TRBJ1-1,TRBV6-5,CASSYSGQSNTEAFF
NA,16,TRBJ2-5,TRBV19,CASSMVGDGPQETQYF
TRBD2,16,TRBJ2-1,TRBV7-2,CASSTRAGGGYNEQFF
NA,15,TRBJ1-4,TRBV18,CASSPLRETNEKLFF
NA,12,TRBJ2-5,TRBV20-1,CSAREWFETQYF
TRBD1,16,TRBJ1-4,TRBV5-1,CASSSISGTGSEKLFF
NA,11,TRBJ2-1,TRBV5-5,CASKDNNEQFF
NA,13,TRBJ2-1,TRBV7-2,CASSLNVYNEQFF
NA,14,TRBJ1-6,TRBV7-9,CASSLPGNNSPLHF